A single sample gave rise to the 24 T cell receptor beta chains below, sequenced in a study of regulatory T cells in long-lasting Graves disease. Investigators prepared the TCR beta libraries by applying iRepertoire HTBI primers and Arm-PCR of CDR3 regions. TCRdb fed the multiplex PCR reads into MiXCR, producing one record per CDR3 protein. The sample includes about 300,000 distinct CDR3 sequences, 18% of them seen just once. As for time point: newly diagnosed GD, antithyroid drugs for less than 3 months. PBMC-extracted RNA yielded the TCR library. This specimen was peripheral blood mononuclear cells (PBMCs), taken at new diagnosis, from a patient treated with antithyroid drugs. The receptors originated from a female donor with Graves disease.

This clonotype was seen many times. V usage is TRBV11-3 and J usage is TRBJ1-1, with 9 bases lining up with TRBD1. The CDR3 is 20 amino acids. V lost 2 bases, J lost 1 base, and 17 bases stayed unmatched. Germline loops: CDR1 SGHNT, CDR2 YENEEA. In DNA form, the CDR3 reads TGTGCCAGCAGCTTATCAAACCCCCCGCGGGACAGGGTTGCGAACACTGAAGCTTTCTTT. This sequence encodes CASSLSNPPRDRVANTEAFF.

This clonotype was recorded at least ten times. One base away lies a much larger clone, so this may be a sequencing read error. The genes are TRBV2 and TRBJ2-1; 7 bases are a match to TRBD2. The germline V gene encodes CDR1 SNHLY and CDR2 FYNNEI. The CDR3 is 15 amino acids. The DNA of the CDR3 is TGTGCCAGCAGTGGTGGCGGGAGAGAGTACAATGGGCAGTTCTTC. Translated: CASSGGGREYNGQFF.

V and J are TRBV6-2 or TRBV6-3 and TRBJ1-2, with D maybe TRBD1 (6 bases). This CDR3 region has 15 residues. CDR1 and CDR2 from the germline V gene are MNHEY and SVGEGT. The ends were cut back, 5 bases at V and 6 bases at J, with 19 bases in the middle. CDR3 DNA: TGTGCCAGCAGTAAAACCGGAAACAGGGTAAATGGCTACACCTTC. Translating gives CASSKTGNRVNGYTF.

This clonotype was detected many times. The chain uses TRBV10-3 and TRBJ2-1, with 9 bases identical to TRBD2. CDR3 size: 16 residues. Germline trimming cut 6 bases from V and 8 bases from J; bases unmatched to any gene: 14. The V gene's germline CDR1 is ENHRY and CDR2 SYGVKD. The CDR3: CAIRDDLAGRKDEQFF. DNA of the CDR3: TGTGCCATCAGGGACGACCTAGCGGGAAGGAAGGATGAGCAGTTCTTC.

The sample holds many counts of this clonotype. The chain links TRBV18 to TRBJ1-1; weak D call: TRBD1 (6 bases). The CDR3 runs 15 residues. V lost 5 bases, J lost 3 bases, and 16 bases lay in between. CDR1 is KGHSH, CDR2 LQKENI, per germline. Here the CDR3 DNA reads TGTGCCAGCTCATCGACGGGAGGGGGAGACACTGAAGCTTTCTTT. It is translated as CASSSTGGGDTEAFF.

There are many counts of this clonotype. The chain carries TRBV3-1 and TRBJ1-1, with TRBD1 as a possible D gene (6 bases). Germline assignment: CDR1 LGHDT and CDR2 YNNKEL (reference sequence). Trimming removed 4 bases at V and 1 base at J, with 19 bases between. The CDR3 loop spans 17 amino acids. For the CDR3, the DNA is TGTGCCAGCAGCCCGGGGGGCACCTCCTGGGGGAACACTGAAGCTTTCTTT. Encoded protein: CASSPGGTSWGNTEAFF.

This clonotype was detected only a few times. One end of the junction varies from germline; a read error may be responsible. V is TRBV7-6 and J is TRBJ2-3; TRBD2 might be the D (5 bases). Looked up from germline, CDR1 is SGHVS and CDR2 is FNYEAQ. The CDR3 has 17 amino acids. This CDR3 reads CASSAPKSRSSTDTQCF. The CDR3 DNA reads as TGTGCCAGCAGCGCCCCCAAGTCCCGGTCTAGCACAGATACGCAGTGTTTT.

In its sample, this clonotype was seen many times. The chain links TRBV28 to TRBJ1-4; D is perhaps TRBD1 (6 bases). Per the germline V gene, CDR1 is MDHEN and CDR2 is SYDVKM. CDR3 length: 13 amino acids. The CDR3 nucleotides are TGTGCAGCTGGGGGGGGGCTCGACGAAAAACTGTTTTTT. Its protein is CAAGGGLDEKLFF.

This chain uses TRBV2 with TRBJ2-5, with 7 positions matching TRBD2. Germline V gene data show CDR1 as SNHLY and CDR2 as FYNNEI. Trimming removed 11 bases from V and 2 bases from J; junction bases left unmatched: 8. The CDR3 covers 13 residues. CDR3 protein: CASQGGQQETQYF. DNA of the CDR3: TGTGCCTCCCAGGGAGGGCAGCAAGAGACCCAGTACTTC.

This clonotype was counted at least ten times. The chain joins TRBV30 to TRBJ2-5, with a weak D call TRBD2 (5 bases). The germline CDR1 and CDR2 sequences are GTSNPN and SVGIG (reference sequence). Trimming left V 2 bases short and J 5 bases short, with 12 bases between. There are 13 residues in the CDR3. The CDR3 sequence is CAWSFGDQETQYF. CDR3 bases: TGTGCCTGGAGTTTCGGGGATCAGGAGACCCAGTACTTC. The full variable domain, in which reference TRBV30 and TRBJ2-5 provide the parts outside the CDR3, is SQTIHQWPATLVQPVGSPLSLECTVEGTSNPNLYWYRQAAGRGLQLLFYSVGIGQISSEVPQNLSASRPQDRQFILSSKKLLLSDSGFYLCAWSFGDQETQYFGPGTRLLVL.

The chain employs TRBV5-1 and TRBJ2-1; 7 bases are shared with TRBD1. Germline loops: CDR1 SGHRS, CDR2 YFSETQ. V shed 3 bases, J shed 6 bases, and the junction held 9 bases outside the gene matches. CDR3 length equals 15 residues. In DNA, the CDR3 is TGCGCCAGCAGCTCGGAACTGACAGGGATCAATGAGCAGTTCTTC. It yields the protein CASSSELTGINEQFF. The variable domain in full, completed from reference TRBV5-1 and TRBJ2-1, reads KAGVTQTPRYLIKTRGQQVTLSCSPISGHRSVSWYQQTPGQGLQFLFEYFSETQRNKGNFPGRFSGRQFSNSRSEMNVSTLELGDSALYLCASSSELTGINEQFFGPGTRLTVL.

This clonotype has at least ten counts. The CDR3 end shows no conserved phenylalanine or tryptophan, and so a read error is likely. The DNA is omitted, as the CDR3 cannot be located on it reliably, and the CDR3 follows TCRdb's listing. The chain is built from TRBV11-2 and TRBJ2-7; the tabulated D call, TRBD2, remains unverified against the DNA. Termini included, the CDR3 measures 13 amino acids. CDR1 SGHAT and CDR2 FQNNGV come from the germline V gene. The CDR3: CASSLSDGTSLRS.

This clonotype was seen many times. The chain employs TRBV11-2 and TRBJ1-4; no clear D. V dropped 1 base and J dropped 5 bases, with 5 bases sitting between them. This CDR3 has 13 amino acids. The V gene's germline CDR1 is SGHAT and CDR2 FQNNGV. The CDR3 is CASSLGMNEKLFF. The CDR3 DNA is TGTGCCAGCAGCTTAGGGATGAATGAAAAACTGTTTTTT.

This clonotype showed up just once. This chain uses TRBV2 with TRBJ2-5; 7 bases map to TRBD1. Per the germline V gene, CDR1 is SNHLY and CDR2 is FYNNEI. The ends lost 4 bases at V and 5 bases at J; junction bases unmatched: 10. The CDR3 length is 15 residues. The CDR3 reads CASSGTGATIETQYF. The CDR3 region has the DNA TGTGCCAGCAGTGGTACAGGGGCTACAATTGAGACCCAGTACTTC.

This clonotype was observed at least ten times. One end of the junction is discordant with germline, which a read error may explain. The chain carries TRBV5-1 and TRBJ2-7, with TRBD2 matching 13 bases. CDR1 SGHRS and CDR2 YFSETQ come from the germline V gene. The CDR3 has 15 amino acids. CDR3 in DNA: TGTGCCAGCAGCCTGAGGACTAGCGGGAGCTACGAGCAGTACTTC. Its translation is CASSLRTSGSYEQYF.

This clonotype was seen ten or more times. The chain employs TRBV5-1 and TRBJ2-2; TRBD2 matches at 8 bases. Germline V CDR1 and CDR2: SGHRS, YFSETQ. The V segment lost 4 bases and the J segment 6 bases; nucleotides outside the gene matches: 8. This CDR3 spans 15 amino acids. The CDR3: CASSLESAGAGELFF. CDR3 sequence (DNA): TGCGCCAGCAGCCTGGAGTCAGCGGGGGCCGGGGAGCTGTTTTTT.

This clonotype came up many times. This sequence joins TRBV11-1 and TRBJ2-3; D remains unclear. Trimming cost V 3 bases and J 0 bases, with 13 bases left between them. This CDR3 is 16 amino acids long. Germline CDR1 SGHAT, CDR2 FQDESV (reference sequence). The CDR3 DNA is TGTGCCAGCAGCTTCTTGGGCACCTCTAGCACAGATACGCAGTATTTT. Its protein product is CASSFLGTSSTDTQYF.

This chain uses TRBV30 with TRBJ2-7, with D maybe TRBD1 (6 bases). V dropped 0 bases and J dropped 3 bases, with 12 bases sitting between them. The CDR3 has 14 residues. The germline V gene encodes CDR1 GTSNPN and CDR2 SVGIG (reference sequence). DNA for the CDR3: TGTGCCTGGAGTGTATGGCAGGGGCACTACGAGCAGTACTTC. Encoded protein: CAWSVWQGHYEQYF.

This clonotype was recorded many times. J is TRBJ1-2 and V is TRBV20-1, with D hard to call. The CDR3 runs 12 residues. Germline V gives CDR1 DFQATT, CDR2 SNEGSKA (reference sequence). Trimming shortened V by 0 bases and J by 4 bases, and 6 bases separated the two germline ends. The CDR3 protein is CSARDGLYGYTF. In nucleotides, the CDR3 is TGCAGTGCTAGAGACGGTCTCTATGGCTACACCTTC.

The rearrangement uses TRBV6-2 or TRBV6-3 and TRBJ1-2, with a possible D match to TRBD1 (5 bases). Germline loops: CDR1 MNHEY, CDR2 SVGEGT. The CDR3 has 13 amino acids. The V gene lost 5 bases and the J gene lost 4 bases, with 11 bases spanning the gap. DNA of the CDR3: TGTGCCAGCAGTGCCGACGGGGGCTATGGCTACACCTTC. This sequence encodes CASSADGGYGYTF.

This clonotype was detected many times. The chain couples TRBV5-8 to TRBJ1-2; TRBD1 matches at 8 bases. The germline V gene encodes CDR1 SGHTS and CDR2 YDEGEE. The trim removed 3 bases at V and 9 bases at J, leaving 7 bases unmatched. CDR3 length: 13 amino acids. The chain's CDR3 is CASSWGTGLRYTF. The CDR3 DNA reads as TGTGCCAGCAGCTGGGGGACAGGCCTACGCTACACCTTC. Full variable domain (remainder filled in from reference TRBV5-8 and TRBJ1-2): EAGVTQSPTHLIKTRGQQATLRCSPISGHTSVYWYQQALGLGLQFLLWYDEGEERNRGNFPPRFSGRQFPNYSSELNVNALELEDSALYLCASSWGTGLRYTFGSGTRLTVV.

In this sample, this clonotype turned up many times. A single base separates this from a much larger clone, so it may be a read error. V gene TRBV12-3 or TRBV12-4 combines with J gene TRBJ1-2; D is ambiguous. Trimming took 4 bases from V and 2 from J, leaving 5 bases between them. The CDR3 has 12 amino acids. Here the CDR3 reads CASSSENYGYTF. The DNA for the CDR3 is TGTGCCAGCAGTTCAGAGAACTATGGCTACACCTTC.

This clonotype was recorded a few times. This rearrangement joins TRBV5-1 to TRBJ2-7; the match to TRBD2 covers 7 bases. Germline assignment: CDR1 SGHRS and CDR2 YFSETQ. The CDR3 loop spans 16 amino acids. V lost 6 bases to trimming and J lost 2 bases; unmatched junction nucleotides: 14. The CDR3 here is CASNVIQLSGAYEQYF. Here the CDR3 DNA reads TGCGCCAGCAATGTGATCCAGCTGAGCGGGGCCTACGAGCAGTACTTC.

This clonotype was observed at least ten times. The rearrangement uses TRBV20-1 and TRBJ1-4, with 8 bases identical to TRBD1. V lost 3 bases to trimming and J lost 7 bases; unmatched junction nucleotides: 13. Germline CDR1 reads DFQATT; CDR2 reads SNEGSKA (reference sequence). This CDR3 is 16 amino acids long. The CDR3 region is CSASPTGAPDGEKLFF. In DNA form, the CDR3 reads TGCAGTGCTAGTCCGACAGGGGCTCCAGACGGTGAAAAACTGTTTTTT.